A selection of T cell receptor beta chains follows, all from one sample in a study of T-cell memory formation after mild COVID-19. TCRdb fed the 5' RACE reads into MiXCR, producing one record per CDR3 protein. The sample yields under 300,000 distinct CDR3 sequences, around a tenth seen once. Sequencing was performed on PBMCs or a T cell subset sorted from them (not recorded which). Receptor source: a man aged 18 to 35 who had mild COVID-19 (a few samples of this study predate the infection). Cell type and time point are not known. CDR3s include the opening cysteine and the closing phenylalanine or tryptophan. D genes are given only for firm matches. Clone size, where shown, is once, few, many, or a class for clones that have expanded.

d_call j_call v_call clone_size cdr3_nt cdr3_aa
TRBD1 TRBJ1-4 TRBV5-1 few TGCGCCAGCAGACCGGGACAGTTAAATGAAAAACTGTTTTTT CASRPGQLNEKLFF
NA TRBJ1-1 TRBV5-1 many TGCGCCAGCAGCTTCCTCGGGGTGGGGCAGAACACTGAAGCTTTCTTT CASSFLGVGQNTEAFF
NA TRBJ1-1 TRBV3-1 NA TGTGCCAGCAGCCGAGACAGTATTGCTTTCTTT CASSRDSIAFF
NA TRBJ1-1 TRBV10-3 NA TGTGCCAGTAATGACAACCTGAACACTGAAGCTTTCTTT CASNDNLNTEAFF
NA TRBJ1-2 TRBV7-2 NA TGTGCCAGCAGCCGTCAGGGTTACGGCTACACCTTC CASSRQGYGYTF
NA TRBJ1-6 TRBV27 NA TGTGCCAGCAGTTTATATGGGGCCCAAAATTCACCCCTCCACTTT CASSLYGAQNSPLHF
NA TRBJ2-1 TRBV20-1 few TGCAGTGCTGCAAGGACTGGAAATGAGCAGTTCTTC CSAARTGNEQFF
NA TRBJ2-4 TRBV11-1 NA TGTGCCAGCAGCTCCCAGGGGCGGGGAGCCAAAAACATTCAGTACTTC CASSSQGRGAKNIQYF
TRBD1 TRBJ1-2 TRBV27 few TGTGCCAGCACCTCGACAGGGGGCTATGGCTACACCTTC CASTSTGGYGYTF
NA TRBJ1-5 TRBV18 few TGTGCCAGCTCACCACTGGCAGGGAACAATCAGCCCCAGCATTTT CASSPLAGNNQPQHF
NA TRBJ2-5 TRBV3-1 many TGCGCCAGCAGCCAAGGAGAGACCCAGTACTTC CASSQGETQYF
NA TRBJ1-5 TRBV20-1 few TGCAGTGCTTTAAATGACCCGGATCAACCCCAGCATTTT CSALNDPDQPQHF
NA TRBJ2-2 TRBV21-1 many TGTGCCAAGGGACAGGGGGAGCGCCGAACCGGGGAGCTGTTTTTT CAKGQGERRTGELFF
NA TRBJ1-3 TRBV7-2 few TGTGCCAGCAGCTTAGGAGAATATGGAAACACCATATATTTT CASSLGEYGNTIYF
NA TRBJ1-1 TRBV6-2/TRBV6-3 many TGTGCCAGCAGTTACCTCCCCACTGTGGAAGCTTTCTTT CASSYLPTVEAFF
TRBD1 TRBJ1-2 TRBV29-1 many TGCAGCGTTGGACAGGGATACTATGGCTACACCTTC CSVGQGYYGYTF
NA TRBJ1-1 TRBV5-6 NA TGTGCCAGCAGCTCACAGGCTTCTGGCACTGAAGCTTTCTTT CASSSQASGTEAFF
NA TRBJ1-2 TRBV19 NA TGTGCCAGTCTGGGGGGTAGGGGTGATGGCTACACCTTC CASLGGRGDGYTF
NA TRBJ2-1 TRBV5-1 few TGCGCCAGCAGCTTGGTATACAATGAGCAGTTCTTC CASSLVYNEQFF
NA TRBJ2-3 TRBV25-1 NA TGTGCCAGCAGTGAACAGGAGGCTACAGATACGCAGTATTTT CASSEQEATDTQYF
TRBD1 TRBJ2-3 TRBV3-1 NA TGTGCCAGCAGCCAGAGACAGGGCCGCACAGATACGCAGTATTTT CASSQRQGRTDTQYF
NA TRBJ1-4 TRBV20-1 NA TGCAGTGCTAGAGTATCCCTAGGACGGGAAAAACTGTTTTTT CSARVSLGREKLFF
NA TRBJ2-3 TRBV7-6 few TGTGCCAGCAGCGCCTACTTGGATACGCAGTATTTT CASSAYLDTQYF
TRBD1 TRBJ1-6 TRBV6-5 NA TGTGCCAGCAGTTACTCGGGGGCGGGACAGGGGACACCCCTCCACTTT CASSYSGAGQGTPLHF
TRBD1 TRBJ2-1 TRBV7-9 NA TGTGCCAGCAGCTCACAGACAGGGCTCCATGAGCAGTTCTTC CASSSQTGLHEQFF
NA TRBJ2-4 TRBV7-2 many TGTGCCAGCAGCGGGGGGGCGGTCAACATTCAGTACTTC CASSGGAVNIQYF
NA TRBJ1-2 TRBV6-6 NA TGTGCCAGCATTTGGGGGCCCTCTAACTATGGCTACACCTTC CASIWGPSNYGYTF
NA TRBJ1-5 TRBV29-1 few TGCAGCGTTGCAGTTTCGGCACAGGGTCAGCCCCAGCATTTT CSVAVSAQGQPQHF
TRBD1 TRBJ2-3 TRBV28 NA TGTGCCAGCAGTCTCCCGGGACAGAGCCTTTACACAGATACGCAGTATTTT CASSLPGQSLYTDTQYF
NA TRBJ1-3 TRBV5-1 NA TGCGCCAGCAGCTTGGCCGGAAGCCTCTCTGGAAACACCATATATTTT CASSLAGSLSGNTIYF
NA TRBJ2-1 TRBV12-3/TRBV12-4 many TGTGCCAGCAGTTGGGACTCCTACAATGAGCAGTTCTTC CASSWDSYNEQFF
NA TRBJ2-3 TRBV24-1 NA TGTGCCACCAGCCCCTTTAGGGGGGCTGGCACAGATACGCAGTATTTT CATSPFRGAGTDTQYF
NA TRBJ2-7 TRBV7-8 few TGTGCCAGCAGTTCCCCGGGGGAAATCGGGTACGAGCAGTACTTC CASSSPGEIGYEQYF
NA TRBJ2-2 TRBV7-3 few TGTGCCAGCAGCCCGAATGAGGGGGTCGGGGAGCTGTTTTTT CASSPNEGVGELFF
NA TRBJ1-1 TRBV12-3/TRBV12-4 NA TGTGCCAGCAGTTCCTTTCCGGGACAATTGAACACTGAAGCTTTCTTT CASSSFPGQLNTEAFF
NA TRBJ1-1 TRBV6-5 few TGTGCCAGCAGTTACCAGGGAACCTCACCACTCATGGCTTTCTTT CASSYQGTSPLMAFF
TRBD2 TRBJ2-3 TRBV20-1 few TGCAGTGCTAGACGCAGCGGGGGCGGCACAGATACGCAGTATTTT CSARRSGGGTDTQYF
NA TRBJ2-2 TRBV4-1 few TGCGCCAGCAGCCAAGAGTGGGGGGCGAACACCGGGGAGCTGTTTTTT CASSQEWGANTGELFF
NA TRBJ2-1 TRBV4-3 few TGCGCCAGCAGCCAACCGGGGTTCCACAATGAGCAGTTCTTC CASSQPGFHNEQFF
NA TRBJ2-7 TRBV6-6 NA TGTGCCAGCAGTTACGATTTTTTGTCGAGCGAGCAGTACTTC CASSYDFLSSEQYF
NA TRBJ2-7 TRBV5-1 many TGCGCCAGCAGGCCCCCCAGAGTCGACGAGCAGTACTTC CASRPPRVDEQYF
NA TRBJ2-3 TRBV20-1 NA TGCAGTGCCCCCCCGGCAGGAAACCCCACAGATACGCAGTATTTT CSAPPAGNPTDTQYF
NA TRBJ2-5 TRBV7-6 many TGTGCCAGCACCCCGTGGGCAGGGCAAGAGACCCAGTACTTC CASTPWAGQETQYF
TRBD1 TRBJ2-7 TRBV20-1 NA TGCAGTGCCATTCTCCCCCTCTCAGGGGGCCTGGACGAGCAGTACTTC CSAILPLSGGLDEQYF
NA TRBJ1-2 TRBV5-1 NA TGCGCCAGCAGCTATGTCGGGGGAGGCTACACCTTC CASSYVGGGYTF
TRBD1 TRBJ1-2 TRBV6-6 NA TGTGCCAGCAGTTACGGGACAGGGGGATATGGCTACACCTTC CASSYGTGGYGYTF